One and the same sample provided the 3 T cell receptor beta chains below, sequenced in a study of control samples from healthy donors and cancer patients. Repertoires were generated with immunoSEQ multiplex PCR, while TCRdb's copy carries only in-frame clones and drops some. Seen here are under 85,000 clones, 75% to 85% observed once, and the top ten hold 9.5% to 13%. Sequencing was performed on PBMCs. The receptors shown here come from a man aged 55 to 70 with head and neck cancer.

The J gene is TRBJ2-1, the V gene TRBV28; D may be TRBD2 (5 bases). The germline V gene has CDR1 MDHEN and CDR2 SYDVKM. The CDR3 runs 14 residues. V was clipped by 7 bases and J by 0 bases, with 10 bases between them. The CDR3 nucleotides read TGTGCCAGCATCAGCGGAGACTCCTACAATGAGCAGTTCTTC. It encodes CASISGDSYNEQFF.

The rearrangement joins TRBV27 to TRBJ2-1; the D gene is possibly TRBD2 (6 bases). The ends were cut back, 0 bases at V and 2 bases at J, with 14 bases in the middle. This CDR3 contains 17 residues. Per the germline V gene, CDR1 is MNHEY and CDR2 is SMNVEV (reference sequence). DNA of the CDR3: TGTGCCAGCAGTTTATCCCCTGGGGGGAGAGCCTACAATGAGCAGTTCTTC. It translates to CASSLSPGGRAYNEQFF.

This sequence joins TRBV6-5 and TRBJ1-4; D might be TRBD1 (6 bases). The germline V and J ends were trimmed by 4 bases and 4 bases, with 10 bases remaining between them. The germline gives CDR1 MNHEY, CDR2 SVGAGI. This CDR3 has 14 amino acids. This CDR3 is CASSFQGFNEKLFF. As DNA, the CDR3 is TGTGCCAGCAGTTTCCAGGGGTTTAATGAAAAACTGTTTTTT.